The 14 T cell receptor beta chains listed next were all sequenced from one sample in a study of T cell responses to AZD1222 COVID-19 vaccine. Sequencing was performed with immunoSEQ multiplex PCR; in TCRdb, only in-frame clones are kept and a portion is missing. The table shows 100,000 to 150,000 clones, with about 88% occurring only once. The input for sequencing was peripheral blood, taken on day 0 of AZD1222 vaccination. These receptors all stem from an adult in good health.

This chain joins TRBV14 and TRBJ2-3, with 9 bases lining up with TRBD2. Germline V gene data show CDR1 as SGHDN and CDR2 as FVKESK. This CDR3 has 18 residues. Germline trimming cut 1 base from V and 5 bases from J; bases unmatched to any gene: 13. CDR3 DNA sequence: TGTGCCAGCAGCCAAGCCGGACTCAGCGGGGGGATCGGAGATACGCAGTATTTT. It codes for CASSQAGLSGGIGDTQYF.

The CDR3 nucleotides read TGTGCCAGCAGCCAACAGGGGGCTACTGGAAACACCATATATTTT. Protein: CASSQQGATGNTIYF. V and J are TRBV7-2 and TRBJ1-3; 9 bases fit TRBD1. The CDR3 spans 15 residues. The ends lost 5 bases at V and 2 bases at J; junction bases unmatched: 4. Germline CDR1 SGHTA, CDR2 FQGNSA.

This rearrangement joins TRBV6-2 or TRBV6-3 to TRBJ1-2, with D possibly being TRBD1 (5 bases). The germline V gene encodes CDR1 MNHEY and CDR2 SVGEGT. The V and J ends lost 1 base and 7 bases respectively, with 13 bases between them. The CDR3 has 14 amino acids. CDR3 nucleotides: TGTGCCAGCAGTTACTGGGGACGGGCAGCTGGCTACACCTTC. This translates into CASSYWGRAAGYTF.

This clone was found once. This chain connects TRBV7-9 to TRBJ1-1, with a weak D call TRBD1 (5 bases). Between the trimmed V and J ends, which lost 4 bases and 1 base, there was a span of 7 bases. The CDR3 runs 13 residues. Germline CDR1 is SEHNR and CDR2 is FQNEAQ (reference sequence). The CDR3 coding sequence is TGTGCCAGCAGCTCCGGGACGAACACTGAAGCTTTCTTT. Translated, it gives CASSSGTNTEAFF.

The chain has TRBV19 and TRBJ2-5; maybe TRBD2 (5 bases). The V end was cut by 0 bases, the J end by 5 bases, with 13 bases between. This CDR3 comprises 15 residues. Germline CDR1 is LNHDA and CDR2 is SQIVND (reference sequence). The CDR3 loop reads CASSIDLRVRETQYF. The CDR3 DNA sequence: TGTGCCAGTAGTATAGATTTGAGGGTTCGGGAGACCCAGTACTTC.

The V gene is TRBV28, the J gene TRBJ2-5; 7 bases map to TRBD2. This CDR3 is 14 amino acids long. CDR1 is MDHEN and CDR2 is SYDVKM in the germline V gene. V dropped 1 base and J dropped 7; count of bases not matched to a gene: 6. The CDR3 DNA sequence: TGTGCCAGCAGTTTATCGGGCGGGAGCGGGACCCAGTACTTC. Amino acid sequence: CASSLSGGSGTQYF.

This clone was seen a few times. This same CDR3 is encoded by further DNA sequences in the sample. The chain recombines TRBV15 with TRBJ1-2; a weak D match, TRBD1 (5 bases). Germline CDR1 LNHNV, CDR2 YYDKDF (reference sequence). Deletions cut 0 bases from V and 4 bases from J, with 9 bases between. CDR3 size: 14 residues. CDR3 protein: CATSRDRQGYGYTF. CDR3 bases: TGTGCCACCAGCAGAGATCGTCAGGGCTATGGCTACACCTTC.

V and J are TRBV5-1 and TRBJ2-5; no clear D. The CDR3 length is 11 residues. Germline V lookup: CDR1 SGHRS, CDR2 YFSETQ. Trimming stripped 4 bases from V and 2 bases from J, with 3 bases between. CDR3 in amino acids: CASSLQETQYF. CDR3 nucleotides: TGCGCCAGCAGCCTTCAAGAGACCCAGTACTTC. Variable domain in full (rest from reference TRBV5-1 and TRBJ2-5): KAGVTQTPRYLIKTRGQQVTLSCSPISGHRSVSWYQQTPGQGLQFLFEYFSETQRNKGNFPGRFSGRQFSNSRSEMNVSTLELGDSALYLCASSLQETQYFGPGTRLLVL.

The rearrangement uses TRBV11-1 and TRBJ2-1; maybe TRBD2 (6 bases). Germline CDR1 and CDR2: SGHAT and FQDESV (reference sequence). This CDR3 comprises 15 residues. V lost 1 base and J lost 2, with 9 bases in between. CDR3 amino acids: CASSLGRATYNEQFF. CDR3 DNA sequence: TGTGCCAGCAGCTTAGGGAGGGCAACCTACAATGAGCAGTTCTTC. Supplemented by reference TRBV11-1 and TRBJ2-1, the full variable domain reads EAEVAQSPRYKITEKSQAVAFWCDPISGHATLYWYRQILGQGPELLVQFQDESVVDDSQLPKDRFSAERLKGVDSTLKIQPAELGDSAMYLCASSLGRATYNEQFFGPGTRLTVL.

The chain combines TRBV20-1 with TRBJ2-1; D unresolved. The CDR3 has 14 amino acids. Germline V CDR1 and CDR2: DFQATT, SNEGSKA (reference sequence). V was pared by 3 bases and J by 3 bases, with 12 bases between. The CDR3: CSASGLDVYNEQFF. In nucleotides, the CDR3 is TGCAGTGCTAGTGGCCTAGATGTCTACAATGAGCAGTTCTTC.

The chain combines TRBV18 with TRBJ1-2, with D possibly TRBD1 on 5 matching bases. Germline V lookup: CDR1 KGHSH, CDR2 LQKENI. The CDR3 covers 12 residues. The V end lost 3 bases, the J end lost 11 bases, and 13 bases lay between the germline ends. The CDR3 here is CASSPGQGVYTF. CDR3 nucleotide sequence: TGTGCCAGCTCACCGGGCCAGGGAGTTTACACCTTC.

J is TRBJ1-5 and V is TRBV6-2 or TRBV6-3; 8 bases map to TRBD1. CDR3 length equals 17 residues. In germline, CDR1 is MNHEY, CDR2 SVGEGT. V was pared by 6 bases and J by 0 bases, with 10 bases of the junction left unmatched. The CDR3 DNA sequence: TGTGCCAGCAGCCCCGGGACAGGTTTTTATAGCAATCAGCCCCAGCATTTT. It yields the protein CASSPGTGFYSNQPQHF.

The chain employs TRBV4-1 and TRBJ1-2, with 12 bases that match TRBD1. The J segment lost 0 bases and the V segment lost 3 bases, leaving 8 bases of the junction unmatched. Germline V CDR1 and CDR2: MGHRA, YSYEKL. This CDR3 comprises 18 residues. CDR3 nucleotide sequence: TGCGCCAGCAGCCAGGGACAGGGGGCTGTGATAGCTAACTATGGCTACACCTTC. This encodes CASSQGQGAVIANYGYTF.

The chain employs TRBV10-3 and TRBJ2-7; 7 bases fit TRBD2. Trimming took 6 bases from V and 1 from J; bases not matched to a gene: 9. Germline loops: CDR1 ENHRY, CDR2 SYGVKD. CDR3 length: 15 amino acids. The CDR3 sequence is CAISRGLVPSYEQYF. CDR3 DNA sequence: TGTGCCATCAGCCGCGGACTAGTTCCATCCTACGAGCAGTACTTC.